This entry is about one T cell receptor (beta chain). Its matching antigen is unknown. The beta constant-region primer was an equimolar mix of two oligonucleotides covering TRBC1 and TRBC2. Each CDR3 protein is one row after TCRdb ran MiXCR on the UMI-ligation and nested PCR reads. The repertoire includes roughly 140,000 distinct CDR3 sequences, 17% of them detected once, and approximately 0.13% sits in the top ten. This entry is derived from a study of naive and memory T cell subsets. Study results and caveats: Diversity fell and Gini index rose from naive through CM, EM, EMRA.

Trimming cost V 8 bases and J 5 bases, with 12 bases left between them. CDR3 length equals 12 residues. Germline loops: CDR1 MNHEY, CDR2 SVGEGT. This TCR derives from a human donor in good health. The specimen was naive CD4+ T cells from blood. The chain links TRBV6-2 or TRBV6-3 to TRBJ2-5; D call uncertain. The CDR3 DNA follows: TGTGCCAGCCCTCCAGTCGGGGAGACCCAGTACTTC. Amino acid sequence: CASPPVGETQYF.